This T cell receptor beta chain is drawn from a study of low-dose radiotherapy and immunotherapy resistance in tumors. First-strand cDNA used TRAV- and TRBV-specific primers, covering alpha and beta chains. Over roughly 18 PCR cycles, TCRs were amplified from a constant-region primer and V-primer adapter. TCRdb passed the reads through MiXCR, listing each CDR3 protein once. The sample contains 15,000 to 20,000 distinct CDR3 sequences, around two thirds of which appear only once. The TCR sequence derives from a human donor with advanced metastatic prostate, ovarian, gallbladder or colorectal cancer (not recorded which). This table probably holds off-target reads from a library built for another chain.

The CDR3 is CASSLAAGTGGQPQHF. CDR3 nucleotide sequence: TGTGCCAGCAGCTTAGCCGCCGGGACAGGGGGTCAGCCCCAGCATTTT. The chain carries TRBV7-2 and TRBJ1-5, with 11 bases identical to TRBD1. V lost 0 bases to trimming and J lost 6 bases; unmatched junction nucleotides: 4. The CDR3 sequence is 16 residues long. Germline CDR1 and CDR2: SGHTA and FQGNSA. Together with reference TRBV7-2 and TRBJ1-5, the CDR3 gives the full variable domain: GAGVSQSPSNKVTEKGKDVELRCDPISGHTALYWYRQSLGQGLEFLIYFQGNSAPDKSGLPSDRFSAERTGGSVSTLTIQRTQQEDSAVYLCASSLAAGTGGQPQHFGDGTRLSIL.